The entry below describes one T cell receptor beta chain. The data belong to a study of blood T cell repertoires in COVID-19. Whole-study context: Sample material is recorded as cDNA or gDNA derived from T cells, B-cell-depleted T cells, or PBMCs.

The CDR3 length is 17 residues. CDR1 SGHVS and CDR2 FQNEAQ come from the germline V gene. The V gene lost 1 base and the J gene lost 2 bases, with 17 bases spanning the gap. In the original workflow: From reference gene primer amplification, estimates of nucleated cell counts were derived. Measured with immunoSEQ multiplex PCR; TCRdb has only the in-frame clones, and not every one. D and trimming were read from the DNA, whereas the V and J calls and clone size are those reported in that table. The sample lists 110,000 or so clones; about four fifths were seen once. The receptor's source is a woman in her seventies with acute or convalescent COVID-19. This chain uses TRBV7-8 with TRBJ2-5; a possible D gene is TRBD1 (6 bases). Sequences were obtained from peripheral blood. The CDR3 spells CASSLEDRTSPQETQYF. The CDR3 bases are TGTGCCAGCAGCTTAGAAGACAGGACCTCACCGCAAGAGACCCAGTACTTC.